This T cell receptor (beta chain) was retrieved from a study of blood T cells in healthy people across ages. At the level of the study: Template switching retrieved approximately one barcoded beta molecule for each two T cells.

A second PCR, run for about 6 to 12 cycles, used a sample-barcoded 5' primer plus a J-beta primer mix. One entry per CDR3 protein results from TCRdb running MiXCR on the 5' RACE reads. The sample lists over 1,300,000 distinct CDR3 sequences; approximately 63% were seen once. Whole-study results and caveats: Changes seen in expanded clonotypes were possibly confounded by donor CMV status left unknown. Older age coincided with a roughly linear decline in TCR beta diversity per million T cells. Long-lived donors carried more naive CD4+ cells and greater diversity than aged donors.

The length of the CDR3 is 18 residues. Germline-derived CDR1 and CDR2 are MGHRA and YSYEKL. The junction had 9 bases not matched to a gene; V was cut back by 0 bases and J by 3 bases. About this clonotype: Its specificity is not known.

The source of this sequence is a man younger than 35 in good health. The chain joins TRBV4-1 to TRBJ1-2; the match to TRBD1 covers 11 bases. Sequenced input: blood. This CDR3 reads CASSQEWTGGKGDYGYTF. DNA of the CDR3: TGCGCCAGCAGCCAAGAATGGACAGGGGGCAAGGGTGACTATGGCTACACCTTC.